The 28 T cell receptor beta chains listed next were all sequenced from one sample in a study of human T cells and chemical hapten exposure. Noted time point: patch test 3, about 24 weeks after DPC sensitization. As to treatment: therapeutic diphenylcyclopropenone sensitization with weekly scalp DPC. One entry per CDR3 protein, called by TCRdb with MiXCR from the RACE reads. Of some 79,000 distinct CDR3 sequences in the sample, roughly a tenth were seen once. The specimen comprised whole blood, sampled in connection with sensitization to the hapten diphenylcyclopropenone (DPC). The receptors here all came from a woman aged 45-65 years with alopecia areata. Some clones in this sample may be carry-over from other donors' samples.

In its sample, this clonotype was seen many times. The chain has TRBV6-2 or TRBV6-3 and TRBJ1-1; no clear D gene. V shed 5 bases and J shed 1 base, with 14 bases lying between them. The CDR3 runs 15 residues. CDR1 is MNHEY, CDR2 SVGEGT, per germline. This CDR3 is CASSTPGTWNTEAFF. The DNA for the CDR3 is TGTGCCAGCAGTACTCCGGGAACCTGGAACACTGAAGCTTTCTTT.

This clonotype was recorded at least ten times. The chain has TRBV20-1 and TRBJ1-1, with 8 bases aligning to TRBD1. From germline, CDR1 is DFQATT and CDR2 SNEGSKA (reference sequence). V lost 5 bases to trimming and J lost 4 bases; unmatched junction nucleotides: 12. There are 15 residues in the CDR3. For the CDR3, the DNA is TGCAGTGCTCCACTTTCAGGGGGCATGGTCACTGAAGCTTTCTTT. Amino acid sequence: CSAPLSGGMVTEAFF.

The table lists this clonotype with many counts. The chain carries TRBV11-2 and TRBJ2-3; D unresolved. CDR3 size: 14 residues. Trimming left V 2 bases short and J 2 bases short, with 8 bases between. CDR1 is SGHAT and CDR2 is FQNNGV in the germline V gene. CDR3 nucleotide sequence: TGTGCCAGCAGCTTAATGTCCCCCACAGATACGCAGTATTTT. Amino acids: CASSLMSPTDTQYF.

The V gene is TRBV27, the J gene TRBJ2-1; no clear D. V gave up 4 bases and J gave up 2 bases, with 3 bases separating them. Germline CDR1 reads MNHEY; CDR2 reads SMNVEV (reference sequence). This CDR3 has 12 residues. The CDR3 DNA follows: TGTGCCAGCAGTTCCCCCTACAATGAGCAGTTCTTC. Translation: CASSSPYNEQFF.

The chain employs TRBV2 and TRBJ2-3, with TRBD2 matching over 9 bases. The CDR3 has 15 amino acids. J lost 1 base, V lost 6 bases, and 5 bases had no gene match. The germline V gene encodes CDR1 SNHLY and CDR2 FYNNEI. This chain's CDR3 is CASSDSGSRTDTQYF. CDR3 bases: TGTGCCAGCAGCGATAGCGGGAGCCGCACAGATACGCAGTATTTT.

The chain uses TRBV20-1 and TRBJ2-3, with 8 bases aligning to TRBD2. The CDR3 has 15 amino acids. CDR1 and CDR2 from the germline V gene are DFQATT and SNEGSKA (reference sequence). V was clipped by 3 bases and J by 2 bases; unmatched bases: 7. The CDR3 region is CSASRLAGFTDTQYF. The CDR3 coding sequence is TGCAGTGCTAGTAGGTTAGCGGGATTCACAGATACGCAGTATTTT.

This clonotype was picked up many times. The V call is TRBV12-3 or TRBV12-4, the J call TRBJ1-1; 8 bases match TRBD1. J gave up 6 bases and V 5 bases, and 8 bases lay outside the gene matches. This CDR3 has 14 residues. The DNA for the CDR3 is TGTGCCAGCAGTCCCCGACAGGGGCGTGCTGAAGCTTTCTTT. Protein sequence: CASSPRQGRAEAFF.

This clonotype has a handful of counts. The genes are TRBV5-1 and TRBJ2-2; 10 bases fit TRBD1. Germline CDR1 and CDR2: SGHRS and YFSETQ. The CDR3 length is 17 residues. The V and J ends lost 0 bases and 5 bases, in that order; junction bases with no gene match: 7. In DNA form, the CDR3 reads TGCGCCAGCAGCTTGGCCCCGACAGGGGGCCAGACCGGGGAGCTGTTTTTT. Residues: CASSLAPTGGQTGELFF.

This clonotype has a count of ten or more. J is TRBJ2-5 and V is TRBV7-3; possibly TRBD2 for D (6 bases). The V and J ends lost 3 bases and 2 bases respectively, with 13 bases between them. This CDR3 spans 15 amino acids. Germline V CDR1 and CDR2: SGHTA, FQGTGA. The CDR3 DNA is TGTGCCAGCAGCTTGTCAGCGGGCACACAAGAGACCCAGTACTTC. It is translated as CASSLSAGTQETQYF.

This clonotype has at least ten counts. This rearrangement joins TRBV7-8 to TRBJ2-5, with a possible D match to TRBD1 (5 bases). CDR1 and CDR2 (germline): SGHVS, FQNEAQ. Trimming removed 0 bases from V and 1 base from J, with 12 bases in between. CDR3 length: 16 residues. CDR3 bases: TGTGCCAGCAGCTTAGCGCGGACAACCCTCCAAGAGACCCAGTACTTC. Translated: CASSLARTTLQETQYF.

Only a few counts were recorded for this clonotype. V and J are TRBV10-1 and TRBJ2-2; D possibly matches TRBD1 or TRBD2 (6 bases each). Trimming took 2 bases from V and 5 from J, leaving 9 bases between them. Germline lookup yields CDR1 WNHNN and CDR2 SYGVQD (reference sequence). There are 14 residues in the CDR3. Here the CDR3 reads CASSEGGRTGELFF. For the CDR3, the DNA is TGCGCCAGCAGTGAGGGGGGGCGTACCGGGGAGCTGTTTTTT.

This clonotype has at least ten counts. The chain has TRBV4-1 and TRBJ2-3; a weak D match, TRBD2 (7 bases). The CDR3 contains 15 residues. The germline V and J ends were trimmed by 1 base and 6 bases, with 14 bases remaining between them. Germline V gene data show CDR1 as MGHRA and CDR2 as YSYEKL. CDR3 region: CASSQGGGQTDTQYF. The CDR3 DNA follows: TGCGCCAGCAGCCAAGGGGGGGGCCAAACGGATACGCAGTATTTT.

The table lists this clonotype with a few counts. V and J are TRBV5-1 and TRBJ2-5, with 10 bases fitting TRBD2. The CDR3 is made up of 15 amino acids. J was trimmed by 5 bases and V by 0 bases; bases with no gene match: 4. The germline CDR1 and CDR2 sequences are SGHRS and YFSETQ. The CDR3 nucleotides read TGCGCCAGCAGCTTGGCCCCTAGCGGGAGTGAGACCCAGTACTTC. Translation: CASSLAPSGSETQYF.

This clonotype has ten or more counts. V and J are TRBV5-1 and TRBJ2-3; D uncertain. This CDR3 contains 14 residues. The V end lost 2 bases, the J end lost 0 bases, and 7 bases lay between the germline ends. CDR1 is SGHRS and CDR2 is YFSETQ in the germline V gene. The CDR3 loop reads CASSLTISTDTQYF. In DNA, the CDR3 is TGCGCCAGCAGCTTAACTATCAGCACAGATACGCAGTATTTT. Looking up the rest from reference TRBV5-1 and TRBJ2-3 gives the full variable domain: KAGVTQTPRYLIKTRGQQVTLSCSPISGHRSVSWYQQTPGQGLQFLFEYFSETQRNKGNFPGRFSGRQFSNSRSEMNVSTLELGDSALYLCASSLTISTDTQYFGPGTRLTVL.

In its sample, this clonotype was seen many times. The rearrangement uses TRBV11-2 and TRBJ1-2; 12 nucleotides line up with TRBD1. The germline V gene has CDR1 SGHAT and CDR2 FQNNGV. V was clipped by 4 bases and J by 7 bases; unmatched bases: 4. This CDR3 has 14 amino acids. The CDR3 nucleotides read TGTGCCAGCAGCTCGGGACAGGGGGCGTTTGGCTACACCTTC. Translating it yields CASSSGQGAFGYTF.

There are a few counts of this clonotype. The chain links TRBV2 to TRBJ2-7; 9 nucleotides align to TRBD2. CDR1 is SNHLY, CDR2 FYNNEI, per germline. The length of the CDR3 is 14 residues. With 7 bases clipped from V and 3 bases from J, the junction kept 7 bases outside the gene matches. CDR3 nucleotide sequence: TGTGCCAGCACCAAAGGGACTAGCTACTACGAGCAGTACTTC. Amino acids: CASTKGTSYYEQYF.

Only a few counts were recorded for this clonotype. The V gene is TRBV27, the J gene TRBJ1-2, with 9 nucleotides matching TRBD1. The CDR3 consists of 14 residues. The V and J ends lost 5 bases and 5 bases, in that order; junction bases with no gene match: 6. CDR1 and CDR2 from the germline V gene are MNHEY and SMNVEV (reference sequence). CDR3 sequence: CASSRDRDRYGYTF. CDR3 sequence (DNA): TGTGCCAGCAGTCGGGACAGGGACCGATATGGCTACACCTTC.

This clonotype was recorded a few times. The J gene is TRBJ2-2, the V gene TRBV6-5; a weak D match, TRBD2 (6 bases). The CDR3 covers 15 residues. The germline gives CDR1 MNHEY, CDR2 SVGAGI. The V gene lost 6 bases and the J gene lost 6 bases, with 17 bases spanning the gap. Here the CDR3 DNA reads TGTGCCAGCAGCCTTGGGGAGGCCCTAGCCGGGGAGCTGTTTTTT. This codes for CASSLGEALAGELFF.

Only a few counts were recorded for this clonotype. The chain couples TRBV12-3 or TRBV12-4 to TRBJ2-1, with D possibly being TRBD1 or TRBD2 (5 bases each). V lost 6 bases, J lost 5 bases, and 11 bases lay in between. The CDR3 spans 13 residues. CDR3 nucleotide sequence: TGTGCCAGCAGCCGGGACCAACACAATGAGCAGTTCTTC. Its protein product is CASSRDQHNEQFF.

The chain has TRBV10-2 and TRBJ2-7; no reliable D call. Looked up from germline, CDR1 is WSHSY and CDR2 is SAAADI. This CDR3 has 11 residues. V shed 8 bases and J shed 10 bases, with 15 bases lying between them. CDR3 nucleotide sequence: TGCGCCAGCCTCCGGGCCGACCTCCAGTACTTC. This encodes CASLRADLQYF.

This rearrangement joins TRBV5-4 to TRBJ2-6, with D possibly matching TRBD1 (7 bases). The CDR3 is made up of 21 amino acids. Trimming removed 4 bases at V and 0 bases at J, with 26 bases between. Germline loops: CDR1 SGHNT, CDR2 YYREEE (reference sequence). In DNA, the CDR3 is TGTGCCAGCAGCCCTACTCCTCGATCAAGACAGGGACTCTCTGGGGCCAACGTCCTGACTTTC. Its translation: CASSPTPRSRQGLSGANVLTF.

This clonotype was seen only a few times. The chain employs TRBV29-1 and TRBJ1-1, with D maybe TRBD1 (5 bases). V was trimmed by 4 bases and J by 10 bases, leaving 22 bases between them. Per germline, CDR1 SQVTM and CDR2 ANQGSEA. The CDR3 is 14 residues long. CDR3 in amino acids: CSVASSRGSSGAFF. CDR3 nucleotide sequence: TGCAGCGTTGCATCGTCACGGGGGTCCTCAGGAGCTTTCTTT.

This clonotype occurred many times. The gene calls are TRBV20-1 and TRBJ1-1, with 12 bases fitting TRBD1. The germline V gene encodes CDR1 DFQATT and CDR2 SNEGSKA (reference sequence). This CDR3 region has 16 residues. J lost 6 bases, V lost 4 bases, and 12 bases had no gene match. CDR3 in DNA: TGCAGTGCTAAGGCGGGACAGGGGGCTCGACAAGCTGAAGCTTTCTTT. Its protein product is CSAKAGQGARQAEAFF.

There are many counts of this clonotype. V is TRBV18 and J is TRBJ1-6, with TRBD1 as a possible D gene (6 bases). The ends were cut back, 3 bases at V and 6 bases at J, with 9 bases in the middle. The CDR3 is 14 residues long. CDR1 KGHSH and CDR2 LQKENI come from the germline V gene. CDR3 DNA sequence: TGTGCCAGCTCACCCGACAGGACTAATTCACCCCTCCACTTT. Its translation: CASSPDRTNSPLHF.

This chain links TRBV7-2 with TRBJ2-7; D may be TRBD2 (5 bases). The CDR3 spans 14 residues. Germline CDR1 and CDR2: SGHTA and FQGNSA. Trimming removed 3 bases at V and 1 base at J, with 10 bases between. CDR3 nucleotides: TGTGCCAGCAGCTTTGCGACGGGATCCTACGAGCAGTACTTC. Translation: CASSFATGSYEQYF.

This chain links TRBV27 with TRBJ2-7; 7 nucleotides match TRBD1. This CDR3 is built from 15 residues. The ends lost 2 bases at V and 3 bases at J; junction bases unmatched: 7. Germline CDR1 reads MNHEY; CDR2 reads SMNVEV (reference sequence). The CDR3 loop is CASSLKGGGFYEQYF. As DNA, the CDR3 is TGTGCCAGCAGTTTAAAAGGGGGCGGTTTCTACGAGCAGTACTTC.

A remark on this clonotype: It may be a read error: a sequence one base away is much more abundant. The rearrangement joins TRBV29-1 to TRBJ1-1; D possibly corresponds to TRBD1 (6 bases). The CDR3 sequence is 14 residues long. Germline V gene sequence: CDR1 SQVTM, CDR2 ANQGSEA. The CDR3 is CSVERDMLNSEAFF. CDR3 DNA: TGCAGCGTTGAACGGGACATGCTGAACTCTGAAGCTTTCTTT. Drawing the rest from reference TRBV29-1 and TRBJ1-1, the complete variable domain is SAVISQKPSRDICQRGTSLTIQCQVDSQVTMMFWYRQQPGQSLTLIATANQGSEATYESGFVIDKFPISRPNLTFSTLTVSNMSPEDSSIYLCSVERDMLNSEAFFGQGTRLTVV.

The table lists this clonotype with many counts. The V and J genes are TRBV5-4 and TRBJ2-7; TRBD2 is a possible D gene (6 bases). The V end was cut by 4 bases, the J end by 0 bases, with 14 bases between. Per the germline V gene, CDR1 is SGHNT and CDR2 is YYREEE (reference sequence). There are 15 residues in the CDR3. CDR3 protein: CASSAGPIPSYEQYF. CDR3 in DNA: TGTGCCAGCAGCGCGGGACCGATACCCTCCTACGAGCAGTACTTC.